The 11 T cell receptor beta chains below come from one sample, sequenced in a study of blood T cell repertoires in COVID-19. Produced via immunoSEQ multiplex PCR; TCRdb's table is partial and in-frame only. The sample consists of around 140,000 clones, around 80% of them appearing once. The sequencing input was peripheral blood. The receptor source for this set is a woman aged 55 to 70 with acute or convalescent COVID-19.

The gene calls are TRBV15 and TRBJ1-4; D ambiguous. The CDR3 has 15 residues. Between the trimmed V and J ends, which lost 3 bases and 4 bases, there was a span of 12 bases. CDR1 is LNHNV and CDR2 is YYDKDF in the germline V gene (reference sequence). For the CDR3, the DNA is TGTGCCACCAGCAGTGAGCGAACCTATAATGAAAAACTGTTTTTT. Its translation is CATSSERTYNEKLFF.

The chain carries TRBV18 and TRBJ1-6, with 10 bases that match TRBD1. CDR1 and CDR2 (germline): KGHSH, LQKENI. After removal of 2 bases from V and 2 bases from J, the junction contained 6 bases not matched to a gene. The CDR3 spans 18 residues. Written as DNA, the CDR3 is TGTGCCAGCTCACCAATCGACAGGGGGCACACCTATAATTCACCCCTCCACTTT. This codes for CASSPIDRGHTYNSPLHF.

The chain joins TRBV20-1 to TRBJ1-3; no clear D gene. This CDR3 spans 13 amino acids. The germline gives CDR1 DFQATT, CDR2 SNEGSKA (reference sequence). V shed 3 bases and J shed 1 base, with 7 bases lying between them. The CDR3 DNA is TGCAGTGCTAGTCCCTCGTCTGGAAACACCATATATTTT. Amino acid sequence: CSASPSSGNTIYF.

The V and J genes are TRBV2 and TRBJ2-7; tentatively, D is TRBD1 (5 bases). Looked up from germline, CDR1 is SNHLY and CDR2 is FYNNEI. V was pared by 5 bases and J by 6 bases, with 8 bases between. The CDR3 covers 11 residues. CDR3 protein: CASSSQGEQYF. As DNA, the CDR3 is TGTGCCAGCAGTTCCCAGGGCGAGCAGTACTTC.

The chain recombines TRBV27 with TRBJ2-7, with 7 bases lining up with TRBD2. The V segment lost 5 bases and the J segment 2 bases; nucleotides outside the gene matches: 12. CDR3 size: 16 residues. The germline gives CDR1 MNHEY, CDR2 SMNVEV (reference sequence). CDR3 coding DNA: TGTGCCAGCAGTGACTCGCGGACTAGGATTGCCTACGAGCAGTACTTC. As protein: CASSDSRTRIAYEQYF.

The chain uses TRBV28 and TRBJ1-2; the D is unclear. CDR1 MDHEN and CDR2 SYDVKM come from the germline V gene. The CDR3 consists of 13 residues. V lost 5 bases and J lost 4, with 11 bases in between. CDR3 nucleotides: TGTGCCAGCAGTAACAGTCTCGTCTATGGCTACACCTTC. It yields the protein CASSNSLVYGYTF.

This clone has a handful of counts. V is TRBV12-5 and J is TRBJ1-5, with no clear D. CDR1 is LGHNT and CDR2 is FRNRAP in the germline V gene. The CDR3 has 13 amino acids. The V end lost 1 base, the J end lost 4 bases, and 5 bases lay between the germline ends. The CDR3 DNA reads TGTGCTAGTGGTTTGGCCGGGAATCAGCCCCAGCATTTT. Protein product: CASGLAGNQPQHF.

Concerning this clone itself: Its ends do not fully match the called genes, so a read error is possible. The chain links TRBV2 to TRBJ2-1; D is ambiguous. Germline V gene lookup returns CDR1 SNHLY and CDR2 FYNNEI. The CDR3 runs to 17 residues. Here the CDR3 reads CASTESYARGLNREQFF. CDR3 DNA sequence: TGTGCCAGCACTGAAAGCTACGCTAGAGGTCTGAACCGAGAGCAGTTCTTC.

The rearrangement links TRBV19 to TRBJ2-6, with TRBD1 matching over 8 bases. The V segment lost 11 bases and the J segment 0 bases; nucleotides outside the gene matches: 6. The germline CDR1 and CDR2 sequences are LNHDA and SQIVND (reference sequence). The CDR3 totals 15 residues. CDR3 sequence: CAARDRLSGANVLTF. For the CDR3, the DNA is TGTGCCGCCAGGGACAGGCTCTCTGGGGCCAACGTCCTGACTTTC.

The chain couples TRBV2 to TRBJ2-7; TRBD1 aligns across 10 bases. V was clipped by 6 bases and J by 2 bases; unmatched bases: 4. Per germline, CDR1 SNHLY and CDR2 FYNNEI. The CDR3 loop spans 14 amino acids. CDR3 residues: CASSSGTGAYEQYF. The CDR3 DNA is TGTGCCAGCAGCTCCGGGACAGGGGCCTACGAGCAGTACTTC.

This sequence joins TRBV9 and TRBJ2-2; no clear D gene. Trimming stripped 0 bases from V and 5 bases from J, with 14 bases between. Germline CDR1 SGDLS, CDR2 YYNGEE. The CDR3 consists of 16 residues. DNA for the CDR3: TGTGCCAGCAGCGTAGAAATTCATTACTCAACCGGGGAGCTGTTTTTT. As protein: CASSVEIHYSTGELFF.